Each of the 5 T cell receptor beta chains below was sequenced from the same sample in a study of Ad26.COV2.S vaccination and SARS-CoV-2 variants. Specified treatment: around 19 received Ad26.COV2.S at low or high dose, single or two shots; about 5 received placebo; per-sample allocation not given. Collection of the samples took place on day 63 after the first injection of vaccine or placebo. The repertoire was sequenced with immunoSEQ multiplex PCR; TCRdb's copy has only in-frame clones and lacks some. The sample includes 350,000 to 500,000 clones, over 75% seen only once; the top ten take 12%. The sample here was peripheral blood, taken in a trial of Ad26.COV2.S vaccine versus placebo. All receptors derive from a person aged 18-65 years who received the Ad26.COV2.S COVID-19 vaccine or a placebo.

CDR3 bases: TGCAGCGTTAGGAGGGGAACAGGACGCTCCTACGAGCAGTACTTC. This translates into CSVRRGTGRSYEQYF. The chain recombines TRBV29-1 with TRBJ2-7, with D perhaps matching TRBD2 (6 bases). CDR1 is SQVTM, CDR2 ANQGSEA, per germline. The CDR3 sequence is 15 residues long. V lost 5 bases, J lost 0 bases, and 17 bases lay in between.

The chain combines TRBV29-1 with TRBJ2-7, with 9 nucleotides matching TRBD1. CDR1 SQVTM and CDR2 ANQGSEA come from the germline V gene. CDR3 length: 14 residues. V gave up 7 bases and J gave up 1 base; unmatched junction bases: 8. CDR3 residues: CSAAGTGKSYEQYF. As DNA, the CDR3 is TGCAGCGCTGCCGGGACAGGGAAGTCCTACGAGCAGTACTTC.

This clone occurred once. The V gene is TRBV2, the J gene TRBJ2-7; D is unresolved. The CDR3 extends over 12 amino acids. The V end lost 9 bases, the J end lost 1 base, and 10 bases lay between the germline ends. Germline-derived CDR1 and CDR2 are SNHLY and FYNNEI. CDR3 in amino acids: CASLFLSYEQYF. In nucleotides, the CDR3 is TGTGCCAGTCTTTTTTTATCCTACGAGCAGTACTTC. The entire variable domain, with the rest obtained from reference TRBV2 and TRBJ2-7, is as follows: EPEVTQTPSHQVTQMGQEVILRCVPISNHLYFYWYRQILGQKVEFLVSFYNNEISEKSEIFDDQFSVERPDGSNFTLKIRSTKLEDSAMYFCASLFLSYEQYFGPGTRLTVT.

This clone was counted once. DNA of the CDR3: TGTGCCTGGACGAGGGCACAGGATACGCAGTATTTT. It specifies CAWTRAQDTQYF. The V call is TRBV30, the J call TRBJ2-3; possible D gene TRBD2, 5 bases. This CDR3 is built from 12 residues. Per the germline V gene, CDR1 is GTSNPN and CDR2 is SVGIG (reference sequence). V was clipped by 4 bases and J by 6 bases, with 11 bases between them.

DNA of the CDR3: TGTGCCAGCAGCTTGTGGGGCGGCACTGAAGCTTTCTTT. Translating it yields CASSLWGGTEAFF. The chain has TRBV11-2 and TRBJ1-1; D is possibly TRBD1 (5 bases). The germline V gene has CDR1 SGHAT and CDR2 FQNNGV. CDR3 size: 13 residues. Trimming removed 3 bases from V and 4 bases from J, with 9 bases in between.